The clone carrying this TCR beta chain was detected many times. Antigen: not known. The read halts 3 residues ahead of the CDR3 end, with the missing end drawn from the germline J gene. The data belong to a study of T cell clonality in common variable immunodeficiency. Findings of the study overall: Fewer TCRbeta clones were shared among CVID subjects than controls.

The length of the CDR3 is 18 residues. The germline V gene has CDR1 LGHNA and CDR2 YNFKEQ. The J segment lost 2 bases and the V segment lost 1 base, leaving 11 bases of the junction unmatched. Method: immunoSEQ multiplex PCR; TCRdb's copy keeps in-frame clones and lacks some. This sample includes about 52,000 clones with no singletons; its ten biggest clones take up more than 1.5%. The chain links TRBV4-2 to TRBJ2-5, with 9 bases matching TRBD2. This TCR came from a person aged 18 to 75 in good health. Sequenced material: peripheral blood mononuclear cells. This CDR3 reads CASSQGAGGPGKQETQYF. The covered CDR3 bases are TGTGCCAGCAGCCAAGGTGCGGGAGGGCCGGGGAAACAAGAGACC.